Here is one T cell receptor (beta chain) with its context. No cognate antigen has been identified for it. Base qualities are missing; no much larger clone stands one base away. The data belong to a study of blood T cell repertoires in COVID-19 (dated by TCRdb to the early 2020s). A note on the overall study: Samples covering the acute and convalescent phases of COVID-19 were provided by collaborators in the United States, Italy and Spain. The material from the prospective study consisted of cDNA or gDNA derived from T cells, B-cell-depleted T cells, or PBMCs. The dataset comprised deeply sampled blood TCRbeta repertoires from subjects exposed to, actively infected with, or recovered from COVID-19. The repertoires were released in a freely available public database meant as a resource for research on the immune response to SARS-CoV-2. Samples came from the ongoing ImmuneRACE study (first 160 participants) plus 1,254 subjects from 6 global collaborators. Nearly every sample came with metadata listing a de-identified subject ID, COVID-19 status, age in years and sex. HLA class I and class II types, where available, came from metadata supplied by the sample provider rather than from assay-based typing. Study-wide conclusions, independent of this receptor: The quantity of clinical and demographic metadata differed by source and by participant and was supplied without curation.

TCRbeta CDR3 regions were amplified from genomic DNA by means of the immunoSEQ Assay, a bias-controlled multiplex PCR. The published analysis was carried out like this. The number of nucleated cells in each sample was estimated by amplification of reference gene primers within the assay. To quantify the absolute abundance of each unique TCRbeta CDR3 rearrangement, sequence reads were collapsed and filtered. For each sample, productive Simpson clonality was calculated as the square root of Simpson's diversity index across productive rearrangements. TCRdb carries this immuneACCESS record with in-frame sequences only. Its versions omit some clonotypes, under half of them owing to an unresolved V gene in the studies checked, with the rest unexplained. V, J and clone size are those of that table, while D and trimming were read from the DNA. This sample holds 100,000 to 150,000 clones; approximately 74% were observed only once. Together, the top ten hold 4.5% to 6% of the sample.

From a lookup of the germline V gene, CDR1 and CDR2 are MDHEN and SYDVKM. V drops 5 bases and J drops 0 bases, leaving 5 bases in between. The CDR3 holds 13 amino acids from the cysteine to the phenylalanine. Here the CDR3 DNA is all that survives: 39 bases in frame from base 1. At one collaborating source in Seattle, patients were enrolled during active infection and were followed longitudinally through the course of disease. Collaborating institutions collected whole blood in K2EDTA tubes following their own protocols. For TCRbeta analysis, collaborators shipped samples in one of three forms: frozen whole blood, isolated PBMCs, or DNA extracted from either of those sample types.

The chain couples TRBV28 to TRBJ1-5, and possibly TRBD1, on 5 matching bases. The clonotype originates from a man at least 80 years old with COVID-19, enrolled during active disease. Material: peripheral blood. The DNA reads as follows: TGTGCCAGCAGTGGACATAGCAATCAGCCCCAGCATTTT. Its protein reads: CASSGHSNQPQHF. Here the CDR3 is joined to the reference TRBV28 and TRBJ1-5 genes, and the full variable domain is: DVKVTQSSRYLVKRTGEKVFLECVQDMDHENMFWYRQDPGLGLRLIYFSYDVKMKEKGDIPEGYSVSREKKERFSLILESASTNQTSMYLCASSGHSNQPQHFGDGTRLSIL.